These T cell receptor beta chains were read from a single sample in a study of T cells in Graves' hyperthyroidism and ophthalmopathy. Each CDR3 protein gets one entry after TCRdb re-called the multiplex PCR reads with MiXCR. The sample records 500,000 to 600,000 distinct CDR3 sequences, 16% being singletons. The sequencing input was blood. The receptors shown here come from a woman younger than 35 with Graves' hyperthyroidism. The CDR3 runs from the conserved cysteine through the conserved F or W.

>TRBV20-1|TRBJ1-4|13
CSAREGYNEKLFF
>TRBV5-1|TRBJ1-1|17
CASSLPGQDMTNTEAFF
>TRBV11-2|TRBJ2-7|16
CASSLGRTGGWHEQYF
>TRBV28|TRBJ1-1|20
CASSSREAERLLQSNTEAFF
>TRBV4-2|TRBJ2-7|14
CASSQGSLNYEQYF
>TRBV28|TRBJ2-7|15
CASRGLRDSSYEQYF
>TRBV7-8|TRBJ2-7|15
CASSISGSLSYEQYF
>TRBV4-1|TRBJ1-2|11
CASSRDTGFSF
>TRBV11-2|TRBJ2-3|14
CASSPRSSTDTQYF
>TRBV20-1|TRBJ1-3|14
CSARDTRGRNTIYF
>TRBV20-1|TRBJ2-7|14
CSASDPTVSYEQYF
>TRBV3-1|TRBJ2-1|15
CASSQSRGGVNEQFF
>TRBV6-5|TRBJ2-1|11
CASSYGGGQFF
>TRBV28|TRBJ1-4|14
CASNAGSTNEKLFF
>TRBV2|TRBJ2-5|13
CASSVSLRSPIYF
>TRBV24-1|TRBJ2-2|17
CATSDGASELEIGELFF
>TRBV15|TRBJ2-1|13
CATSRGTEGEQFF
>TRBV10-1|TRBJ2-3|15
CASSTRRDLADTQYF
>TRBV20-1|TRBJ2-7|15
CSARGGTGNLYEQYF
>TRBV4-3|TRBJ2-1|16
CASSQVAETIYNEQFF
>TRBV12-3/TRBV12-4|TRBJ2-3|14
CASSLSGGSGTQYF
>TRBV28|TRBJ2-2|14
CASNHRGAPGELFF
>TRBV12-3/TRBV12-4|TRBJ2-6|17
CASRRRTGVSGANVLTF
>TRBV7-6|TRBJ2-1|16
CASSAGLAGGPDEQFF
>TRBV5-6|TRBJ2-7|17
CASSLERGGLNAMVQYF
>TRBV5-1|TRBJ2-7|13
CASSPAQLYEQYF
>TRBV7-9|TRBJ1-1|14
CASSLGLGRTEAFF
>TRBV10-1|TRBJ2-7|14
CARWGGQGVPEQYF
>TRBV29-1|TRBJ1-5|16
CSVELTRQGEVQPQHF
>TRBV7-2|TRBJ2-3|14
CASSSLASPDTQYF
>TRBV28|TRBJ2-1|16
CASSSILAGVQNEQFF
>TRBV6-1|TRBJ1-5|15
CASSTGQGSNQPQHF
>TRBV6-2/TRBV6-3|TRBJ2-1|14
CASRGQLVVGEQFF
>TRBV12-3/TRBV12-4|TRBJ1-5|17
CASSYRVTDNSNQPQHF
>TRBV24-1|TRBJ2-7|15
CATSDAGQGTGEQYF
>TRBV3-1|TRBJ1-2|14
CTSSQVEARSGYTF
>TRBV20-1|TRBJ2-1|14
CSARGVGGPGEQFF
>TRBV7-9|TRBJ1-5|14
CASSLSGAMQPQHF
>TRBV7-2|TRBJ2-1|12
CASNLRSNEQFF
>TRBV20-1|TRBJ2-7|13
CSATGTGTYEQYF